The T cell receptor (beta chain) under discussion was sequenced for a study of T cells after yellow fever vaccination. Looked up from germline, CDR1 is KGHDR and CDR2 is SFDVKD. Trimming shortened V by 2 bases and J by 2 bases, and 16 bases separated the two germline ends. The CDR3 is 17 residues long. Using its own MiXCR run on the 5' RACE reads, TCRdb lists one record per CDR3 protein. The sample carries a few hundred thousand distinct CDR3 sequences, 6.2% recorded once. A remark on this clonotype: What it recognizes is unknown.

Points from the study as a whole: A large majority of primary-vaccination clones showed up again after the booster (96% CD4, roughly 88% CD8).

The material was PBMCs, obtained 5 days after the yellow fever booster vaccination. The TCR sequence derives from a man in his thirties or forties who received the YFV17D yellow fever vaccine. The chain uses TRBV24-1 and TRBJ2-3, with D maybe TRBD1 (6 bases). CDR3 sequence: CATSDSPSQGPTDTQYF. DNA for the CDR3: TGTGCCACCAGTGATTCCCCATCACAGGGCCCCACAGATACGCAGTATTTT.